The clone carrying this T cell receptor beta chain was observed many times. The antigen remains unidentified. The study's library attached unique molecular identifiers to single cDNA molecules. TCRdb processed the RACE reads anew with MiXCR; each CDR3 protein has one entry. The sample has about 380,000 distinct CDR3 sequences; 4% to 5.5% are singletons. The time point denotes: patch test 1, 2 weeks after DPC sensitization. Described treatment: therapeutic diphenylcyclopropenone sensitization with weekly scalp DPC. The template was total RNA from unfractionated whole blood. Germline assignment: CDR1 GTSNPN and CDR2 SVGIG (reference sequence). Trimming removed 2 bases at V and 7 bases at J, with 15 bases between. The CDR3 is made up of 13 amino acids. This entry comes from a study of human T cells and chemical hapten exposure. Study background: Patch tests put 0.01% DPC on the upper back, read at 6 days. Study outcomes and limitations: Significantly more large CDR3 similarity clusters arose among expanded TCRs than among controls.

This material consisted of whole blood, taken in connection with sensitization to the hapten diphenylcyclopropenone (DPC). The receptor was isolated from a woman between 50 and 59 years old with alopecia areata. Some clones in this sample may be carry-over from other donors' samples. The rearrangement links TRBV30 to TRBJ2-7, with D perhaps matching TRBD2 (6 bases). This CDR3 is CAWSQGLSGEQYF. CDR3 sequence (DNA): TGTGCCTGGAGTCAGGGACTCTCTGGAGAGCAGTACTTC.